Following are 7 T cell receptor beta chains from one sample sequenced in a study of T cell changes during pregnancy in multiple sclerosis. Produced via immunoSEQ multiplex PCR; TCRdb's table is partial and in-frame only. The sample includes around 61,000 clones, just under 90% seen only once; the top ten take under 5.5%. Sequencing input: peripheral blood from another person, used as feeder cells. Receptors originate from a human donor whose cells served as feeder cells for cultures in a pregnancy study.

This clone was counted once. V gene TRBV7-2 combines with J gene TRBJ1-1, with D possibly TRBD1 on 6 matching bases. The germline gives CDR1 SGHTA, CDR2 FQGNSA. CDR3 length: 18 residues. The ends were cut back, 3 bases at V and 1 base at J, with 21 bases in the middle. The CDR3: CASSFTRGALLGNTEAFF. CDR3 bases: TGTGCCAGCAGCTTCACCAGGGGTGCGTTGTTGGGGAACACTGAAGCTTTCTTT.

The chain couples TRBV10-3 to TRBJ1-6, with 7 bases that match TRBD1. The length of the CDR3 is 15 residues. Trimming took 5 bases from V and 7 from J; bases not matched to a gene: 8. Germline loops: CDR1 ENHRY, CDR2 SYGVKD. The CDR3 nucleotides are TGTGCCATCAGTAAACAGGGGAGTGGCAATTCACCCCTCCACTTT. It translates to CAISKQGSGNSPLHF.

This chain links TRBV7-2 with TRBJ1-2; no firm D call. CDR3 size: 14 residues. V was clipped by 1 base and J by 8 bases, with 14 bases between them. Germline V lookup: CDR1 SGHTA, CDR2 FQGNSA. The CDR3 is CASSLEAVVGGYTF. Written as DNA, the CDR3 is TGTGCCAGCAGCTTAGAGGCAGTGGTGGGGGGCTACACCTTC.

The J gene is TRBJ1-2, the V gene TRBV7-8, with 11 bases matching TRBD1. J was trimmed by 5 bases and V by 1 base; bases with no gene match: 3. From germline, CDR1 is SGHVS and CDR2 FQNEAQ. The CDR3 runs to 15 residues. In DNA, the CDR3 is TGTGCCAGCAGCTTAGAGGACAGGGGGCTGTATGGCTACACCTTC. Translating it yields CASSLEDRGLYGYTF. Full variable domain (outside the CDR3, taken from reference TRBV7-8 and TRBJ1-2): GAGVSQSPRYKVAKRGQDVALRCDPISGHVSLFWYQQALGQGPEFLTYFQNEAQLDKSGLPSDRFFAERPEGSVSTLKIQRTQQEDSAVYLCASSLEDRGLYGYTFGSGTRLTVV.

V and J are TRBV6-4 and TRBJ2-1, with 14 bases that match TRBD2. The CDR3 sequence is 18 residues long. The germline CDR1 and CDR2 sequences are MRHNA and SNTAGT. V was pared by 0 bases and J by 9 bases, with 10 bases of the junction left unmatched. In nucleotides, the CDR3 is TGTGCCAGCAGTGACTCGAGTCGGGGACTAGCGGGGGCGGTTGAGCAGTTCTTC. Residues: CASSDSSRGLAGAVEQFF.

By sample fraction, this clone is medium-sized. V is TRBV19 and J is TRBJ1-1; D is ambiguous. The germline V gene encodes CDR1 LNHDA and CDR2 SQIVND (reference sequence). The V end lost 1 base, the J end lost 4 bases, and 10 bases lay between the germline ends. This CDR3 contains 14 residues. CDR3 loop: CASSIGPKGTEAFF. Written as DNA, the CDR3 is TGTGCCAGTAGTATAGGCCCTAAGGGCACTGAAGCTTTCTTT.

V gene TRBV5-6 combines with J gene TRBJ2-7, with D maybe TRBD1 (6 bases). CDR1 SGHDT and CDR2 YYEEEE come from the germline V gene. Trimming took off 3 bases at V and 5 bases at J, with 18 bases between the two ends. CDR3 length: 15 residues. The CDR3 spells CASSSPPRGLNEQYF. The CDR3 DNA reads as TGTGCCAGCAGCTCACCCCCGAGGGGGTTAAACGAGCAGTACTTC.